The 22 T cell receptor beta chains in this list originate from one sample, sequenced in a study of T cells in Graves' hyperthyroidism and ophthalmopathy (dated by TCRdb to between 2019 and 2020). Library preparation used multiplex PCR. The reads were generated on an Illumina HiSeq 2000. TCR beta CDR3 regions were amplified from RNA transcripts. For the first round of RT-PCR on the TCR CDR3, the HTBI primer set was used together with the Qiagen OneStep RT-PCR kit. TCRdb took the public reads, trimmed them with fastp at Q25, ran MiXCR for clone calling and kept in-frame beta chains. Records with the same CDR3 protein are collapsed into one entry carrying the most frequent genes and DNA. The sample profile shows about 350,000 distinct CDR3 sequences; roughly 15% of them were found once. In total, the top ten clones hold around a third of the sample. The specimen was blood. Receptors originate from a woman aged 25 to 39 with Graves' hyperthyroidism that later progressed to Graves' ophthalmopathy.

This clonotype was counted at least ten times. The V and J genes are TRBV11-3 and TRBJ2-5; TRBD1 agrees at 10 bases. V lost 5 bases, J lost 5 bases, and 8 bases stayed unmatched. The CDR3 has 15 residues. CDR1 is SGHNT, CDR2 YENEEA, per germline. The CDR3 region is CASSPTGGEWETQYF. In DNA form, the CDR3 reads TGTGCCAGCAGCCCGACAGGGGGCGAATGGGAGACCCAGTACTTC.

This clonotype was seen a handful of times. The rearrangement uses TRBV6-1 and TRBJ2-3; 8 bases fit TRBD2. Germline values: CDR1 MNHNS, CDR2 SASEGT. The CDR3 contains 16 residues. V shed 2 bases, J shed 0 bases, and the junction held 4 bases outside the gene matches. CDR3 in amino acids: CASSEILAASTDTQYF. CDR3 in DNA: TGTGCCAGCAGTGAAATACTAGCGGCTAGCACAGATACGCAGTATTTT.

This clonotype was counted ten times or more. The chain combines TRBV20-1 with TRBJ1-2; D not resolved. Germline V gene data show CDR1 as DFQATT and CDR2 as SNEGSKA (reference sequence). Trimming left V 2 bases short and J 8 bases short, with 9 bases between. The CDR3 runs to 11 residues. The CDR3: CSARPPQGYTF. The CDR3 coding sequence is TGCAGTGCTAGACCCCCCCAGGGCTACACCTTC.

This clonotype was detected ten times or more. The chain joins TRBV18 to TRBJ2-3; possibly TRBD1 for D (6 bases). Germline V lookup: CDR1 KGHSH, CDR2 LQKENI. The V end was cut by 3 bases, the J end by 0 bases, with 16 bases between. The CDR3 spans 17 residues. DNA for the CDR3: TGTGCCAGCTCACCGGAGTGGGGACAACCGAGCACAGATACGCAGTATTTT. Its protein is CASSPEWGQPSTDTQYF.

This clonotype occurred a few times. The chain uses TRBV10-3 and TRBJ2-1; TRBD2 might be the D (6 bases). V lost 7 bases and J 4 bases, leaving 14 bases between the germline ends. The CDR3 is 14 residues long. Germline lookup yields CDR1 ENHRY and CDR2 SYGVKD. The chain's CDR3 is CAIKRDSLYNEQFF. The CDR3 DNA reads TGTGCCATCAAACGGGACTCCCTTTACAATGAGCAGTTCTTC.

This clonotype turned up a few times. The chain joins TRBV2 to TRBJ2-7; possibly TRBD1 or TRBD2 for D (5 bases each). Deletions cut 6 bases from V and 3 bases from J, with 18 bases between. The CDR3 sequence is 15 residues long. Germline V gene data show CDR1 as SNHLY and CDR2 as FYNNEI. The CDR3 nucleotides read TGTGCCAGCAGCCAAGTACCGGGGACGGGCTACGAGCAGTACTTC. Translated: CASSQVPGTGYEQYF.

The table lists this clonotype with many counts. This sequence joins TRBV27 and TRBJ2-7, with 9 bases fitting TRBD2. The CDR3 totals 13 residues. Germline CDR1 MNHEY, CDR2 SMNVEV (reference sequence). V shed 6 bases and J 3 bases; nucleotides not matched to a gene: 3. CDR3 nucleotides: TGTGCCAGCAGAGCGGGGGGTAGCTACGAGCAGTACTTC. It codes for CASRAGGSYEQYF.

This clonotype was recorded many times. The CDR3 DNA reads as TGTGCCAGCAGTGAAGTAACACCTCATTATGGCTACACCTTC. This gives the protein CASSEVTPHYGYTF. J is TRBJ1-2 and V is TRBV2; D gene uncertain. The CDR3 is 14 residues long. Per the germline V gene, CDR1 is SNHLY and CDR2 is FYNNEI. V was trimmed by 1 base and J by 5 bases, leaving 11 bases between them.

This clonotype was picked up many times. The chain recombines TRBV30 with TRBJ2-3; tentative D call: TRBD2 (7 bases). The germline V and J ends were trimmed by 3 bases and 6 bases, with 10 bases remaining between them. Germline V gene lookup returns CDR1 GTSNPN and CDR2 SVGIG (reference sequence). The length of the CDR3 is 12 residues. The CDR3 nucleotides are TGTGCCTGGAGCGAGGGGGGGGATACGCAGTATTTT. Protein: CAWSEGGDTQYF.

This clonotype was observed at least ten times. The V call is TRBV2, the J call TRBJ2-2; D may be TRBD2 (5 bases). The CDR3 has 15 residues. Trimming left V 8 bases short and J 1 base short, with 14 bases between. The germline CDR1 and CDR2 sequences are SNHLY and FYNNEI. The CDR3, as DNA: TGTGCCAGCCAGGCGCGGGCAGAGAACACCGGGGAGCTGTTTTTT. This encodes CASQARAENTGELFF. Supplemented by reference TRBV2 and TRBJ2-2, the full variable domain reads EPEVTQTPSHQVTQMGQEVILRCVPISNHLYFYWYRQILGQKVEFLVSFYNNEISEKSEIFDDQFSVERPDGSNFTLKIRSTKLEDSAMYFCASQARAENTGELFFGEGSRLTVL.

This clonotype was detected ten times or more. The chain carries TRBV18 and TRBJ2-1; 10 positions agree with TRBD2. The V segment lost 2 bases and the J segment 4 bases; nucleotides outside the gene matches: 2. Germline V lookup: CDR1 KGHSH, CDR2 LQKENI. The CDR3 runs to 15 residues. For the CDR3, the DNA is TGTGCCAGCTCACCAGAGCGGGGGGGATACAATGAGCAGTTCTTC. This codes for CASSPERGGYNEQFF.

The chain is built from TRBV6-5 and TRBJ2-1, with D possibly being TRBD1 or TRBD2 (5 bases each). Germline lookup yields CDR1 MNHEY and CDR2 SVGAGI. With 2 bases removed from V and 2 bases from J, the gap between germline ends came to 10 bases. This CDR3 spans 15 amino acids. CDR3 loop: CASSYGTSPYNEQFF. The CDR3 bases are TGTGCCAGCAGTTACGGGACCTCCCCCTACAATGAGCAGTTCTTC.

Remarks on this clonotype: A much larger clone lies a single base off, so this may be a read error. CDR3 sequence (DNA): TGTGCCAGCAGTTTTAGGGGAGGCGGCTACACCTTC. Protein product: CASSFRGGGYTF. This chain connects TRBV28 to TRBJ1-2; maybe TRBD1 (5 bases). Germline loops: CDR1 MDHEN, CDR2 SYDVKM. V shed 3 bases and J shed 8 bases, with 10 bases lying between them. This CDR3 contains 12 residues.

As DNA, the CDR3 is TGTGCCAGCAGCTTAGACCAGAACGAGCAGTACTTC. Protein sequence: CASSLDQNEQYF. V gene TRBV13 combines with J gene TRBJ2-7; D gene unclear. Germline values: CDR1 PRHDT, CDR2 FYEKMQ (reference sequence). Deletions cut 1 base from V and 5 bases from J, with 6 bases between. CDR3 length: 12 residues. The whole variable domain, remainder taken from reference TRBV13 and TRBJ2-7, is AAGVIQSPRHLIKEKRETATLKCYPIPRHDTVYWYQQGPGQDPQFLISFYEKMQSDKGSIPDRFSAQQFSDYHSELNMSSLELGDSALYFCASSLDQNEQYFGPGTRLTVT.

In its sample, this clonotype was seen many times. V usage is TRBV11-1 and J usage is TRBJ2-7; 7 nucleotides align to TRBD2. Trimming took 6 bases from V and 0 from J; bases not matched to a gene: 11. The CDR3 is made up of 16 amino acids. Germline CDR1 is SGHAT and CDR2 is FQDESV (reference sequence). The CDR3 nucleotides are TGTGCCAGCAGTGGGGGTGGGAGGGCTGCCTCCTACGAGCAGTACTTC. It translates to CASSGGGRAASYEQYF. Looking up the rest from reference TRBV11-1 and TRBJ2-7 gives the full variable domain: EAEVAQSPRYKITEKSQAVAFWCDPISGHATLYWYRQILGQGPELLVQFQDESVVDDSQLPKDRFSAERLKGVDSTLKIQPAELGDSAMYLCASSGGGRAASYEQYFGPGTRLTVT.

This clonotype was counted between two and nine times. The V and J genes are TRBV2 and TRBJ2-2, with D uncertain. Trimming shortened V by 10 bases and J by 3 bases, and 15 bases separated the two germline ends. This CDR3 spans 14 amino acids. Germline CDR1 is SNHLY and CDR2 is FYNNEI. CDR3 DNA: TGTGCCACCAGCCTTTTTCAGTACACCGGGGAGCTGTTTTTT. Translated: CATSLFQYTGELFF.

V usage is TRBV6-5 and J usage is TRBJ2-3, with D possibly being TRBD1 or TRBD2 (6 bases each). The CDR3 consists of 17 residues. The germline V gene encodes CDR1 MNHEY and CDR2 SVGAGI. Trimming pared 2 bases from V and 2 bases from J, leaving 17 bases between. The CDR3 bases are TGTGCCAGCAGTTACGCTGCTAGGAGGGGGTTCACAGATACGCAGTATTTT. Its translation: CASSYAARRGFTDTQYF.

This clonotype was detected only a few times. The chain has TRBV27 and TRBJ2-7, with TRBD1 matching over 8 bases. Germline trimming cut 3 bases from V and 9 bases from J; bases unmatched to any gene: 4. Germline V gene sequence: CDR1 MNHEY, CDR2 SMNVEV (reference sequence). The CDR3 runs to 12 residues. The CDR3 is CASSLTGEVQYF. The CDR3 DNA reads TGTGCCAGCAGTTTGACAGGGGAGGTGCAGTACTTC.

The V call is TRBV7-9, the J call TRBJ2-5, with D unresolved. This CDR3 is 12 amino acids long. Germline lookup yields CDR1 SEHNR and CDR2 FQNEAQ (reference sequence). V was pared by 5 bases and J by 3 bases, with 7 bases between. CDR3 coding DNA: TGTGCCAGCAGCCGCCTGGAAGAGACCCAGTACTTC. This translates into CASSRLEETQYF.

This clonotype was seen many times. The rearrangement links TRBV28 to TRBJ2-5; 8 positions match TRBD2. This CDR3 spans 15 amino acids. V dropped 4 bases and J dropped 4; count of bases not matched to a gene: 8. CDR1 is MDHEN, CDR2 SYDVKM, per germline. The CDR3 here is CASSSPAGVGETQYF. The CDR3 region has the DNA TGTGCCAGCAGTTCCCCAGCGGGAGTGGGAGAGACCCAGTACTTC.

This clonotype has more than one count but fewer than ten. This chain uses TRBV5-6 with TRBJ1-6; 8 nucleotides agree with TRBD1. Per the germline V gene, CDR1 is SGHDT and CDR2 is YYEEEE. Trimming removed 4 bases from V and 11 bases from J; junction bases left unmatched: 11. The CDR3 is 15 amino acids. The DNA of the CDR3 is TGTGCCAGCAGCCGCCGGATGACAGGGGAGACACCCCTCCACTTT. Translating gives CASSRRMTGETPLHF.

V gene TRBV4-2 combines with J gene TRBJ1-5, with D unresolved. CDR1 is LGHNA, CDR2 YNFKEQ, per germline. Trimming took 0 bases from V and 0 from J, leaving 12 bases between them. This CDR3 is built from 17 residues. The CDR3 region has the DNA TGTGCCAGCAGCCAAGATGGGCCAGTCGCTAGCAATCAGCCCCAGCATTTT. This sequence encodes CASSQDGPVASNQPQHF.